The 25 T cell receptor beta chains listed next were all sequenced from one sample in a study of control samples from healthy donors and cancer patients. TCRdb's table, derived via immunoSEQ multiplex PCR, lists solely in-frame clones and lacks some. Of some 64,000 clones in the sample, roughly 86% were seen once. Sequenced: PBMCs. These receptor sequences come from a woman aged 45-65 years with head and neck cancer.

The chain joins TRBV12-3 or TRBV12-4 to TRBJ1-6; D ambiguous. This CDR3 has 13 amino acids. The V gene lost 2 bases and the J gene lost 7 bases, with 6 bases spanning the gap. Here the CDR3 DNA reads TGTGCCAGCAGTTTATACCTGAATTCACCCCTCCACTTT. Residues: CASSLYLNSPLHF.

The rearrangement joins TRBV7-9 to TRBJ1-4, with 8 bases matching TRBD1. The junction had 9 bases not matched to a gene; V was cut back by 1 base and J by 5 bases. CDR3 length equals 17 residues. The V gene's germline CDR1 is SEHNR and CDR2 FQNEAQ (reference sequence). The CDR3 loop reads CASSLDPGQAGNEKLFF. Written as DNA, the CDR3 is TGTGCCAGCAGCTTAGACCCGGGACAGGCGGGGAATGAAAAACTGTTTTTT.

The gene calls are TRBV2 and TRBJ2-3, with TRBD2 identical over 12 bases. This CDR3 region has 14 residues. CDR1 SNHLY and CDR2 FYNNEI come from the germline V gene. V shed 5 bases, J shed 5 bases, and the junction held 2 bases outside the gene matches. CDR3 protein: CASSSSGGGDTQYF. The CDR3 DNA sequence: TGTGCCAGCAGTTCTAGCGGGGGGGGAGATACGCAGTATTTT.

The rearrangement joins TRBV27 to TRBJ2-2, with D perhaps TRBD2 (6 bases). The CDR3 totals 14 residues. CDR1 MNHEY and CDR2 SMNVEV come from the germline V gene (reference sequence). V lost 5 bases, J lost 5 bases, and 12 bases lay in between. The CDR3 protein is CASSLQGGTGELFF. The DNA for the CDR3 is TGTGCCAGCAGTCTGCAGGGAGGAACCGGGGAGCTGTTTTTT.

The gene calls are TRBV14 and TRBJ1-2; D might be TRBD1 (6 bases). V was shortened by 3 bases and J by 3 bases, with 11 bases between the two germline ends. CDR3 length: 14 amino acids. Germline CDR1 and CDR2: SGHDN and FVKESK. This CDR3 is CASSHQRGHYGYTF. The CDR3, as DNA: TGTGCCAGCAGCCACCAGCGGGGGCACTATGGCTACACCTTC.

The CDR3 DNA reads as TGTGCCATCAGAAACAGGGACAGCGAGCGTACTGAAGCTTTCTTT. Translating gives CAIRNRDSERTEAFF. The rearrangement links TRBV10-3 to TRBJ1-1, with 7 bases that match TRBD1. From germline, CDR1 is ENHRY and CDR2 SYGVKD. The V and J ends lost 6 bases and 5 bases, in that order; junction bases with no gene match: 12. The CDR3 has 15 amino acids.

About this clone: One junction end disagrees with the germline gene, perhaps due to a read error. CDR3 amino acids: CARSWEGGQVDTQYF. CDR3 sequence (DNA): TGCGCCCGCAGCTGGGAGGGGGGGCAAGTAGATACGCAGTATTTT. The chain couples TRBV5-1 to TRBJ2-3; TRBD2 might be the D (7 bases). The CDR3 contains 15 residues. Germline CDR1 is SGHRS and CDR2 is YFSETQ.

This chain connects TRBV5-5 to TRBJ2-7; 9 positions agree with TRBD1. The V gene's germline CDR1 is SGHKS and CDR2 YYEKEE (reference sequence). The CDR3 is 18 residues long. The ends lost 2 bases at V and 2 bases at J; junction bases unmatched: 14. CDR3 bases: TGTGCCAGCAGCTTAGCCGTTAAGACCGGGACAGGGACCTACGAGCAGTACTTC. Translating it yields CASSLAVKTGTGTYEQYF.

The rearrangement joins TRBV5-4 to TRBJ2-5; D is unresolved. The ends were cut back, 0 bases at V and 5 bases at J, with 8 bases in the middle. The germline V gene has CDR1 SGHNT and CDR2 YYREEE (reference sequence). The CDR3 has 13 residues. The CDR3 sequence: CASSLAPRETQYF. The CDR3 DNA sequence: TGTGCCAGCAGCTTGGCTCCTCGGGAGACCCAGTACTTC. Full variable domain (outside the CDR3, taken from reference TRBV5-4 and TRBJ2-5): ETGVTQSPTHLIKTRGQQVTLRCSSQSGHNTVSWYQQALGQGPQFIFQYYREEENGRGNFPPRFSGLQFPNYSSELNVNALELDDSALYLCASSLAPRETQYFGPGTRLLVL.

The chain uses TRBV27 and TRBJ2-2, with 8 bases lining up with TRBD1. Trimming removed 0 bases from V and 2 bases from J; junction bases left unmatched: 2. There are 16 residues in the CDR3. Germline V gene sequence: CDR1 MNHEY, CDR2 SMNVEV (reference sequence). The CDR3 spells CASSLSDRGNTGELFF. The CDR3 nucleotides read TGTGCCAGCAGTTTATCTGACAGGGGTAACACCGGGGAGCTGTTTTTT.

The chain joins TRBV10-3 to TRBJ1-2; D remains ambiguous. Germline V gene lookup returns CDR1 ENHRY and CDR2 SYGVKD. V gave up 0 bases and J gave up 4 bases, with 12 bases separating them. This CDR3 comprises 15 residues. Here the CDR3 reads CAISESVGSPYGYTF. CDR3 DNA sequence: TGTGCCATCAGTGAGTCTGTAGGCAGCCCCTATGGCTACACCTTC.

DNA of the CDR3: TGTGCCAGCAGTTCAGGCTCCACAGGGGGCAGGGGCTACACCTTC. This codes for CASSSGSTGGRGYTF. The chain has TRBV27 and TRBJ1-2; 9 bases align to TRBD1. Unmatched junction bases numbered 11, after V lost 4 bases and J lost 8 bases. The V gene's germline CDR1 is MNHEY and CDR2 SMNVEV (reference sequence). This CDR3 is built from 15 residues.

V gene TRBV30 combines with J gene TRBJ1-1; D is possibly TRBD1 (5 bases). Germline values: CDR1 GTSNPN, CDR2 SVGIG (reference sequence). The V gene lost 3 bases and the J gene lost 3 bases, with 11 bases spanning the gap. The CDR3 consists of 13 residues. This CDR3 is CAWSRRGDTEAFF. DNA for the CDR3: TGTGCCTGGAGCCGACGGGGGGACACTGAAGCTTTCTTT.

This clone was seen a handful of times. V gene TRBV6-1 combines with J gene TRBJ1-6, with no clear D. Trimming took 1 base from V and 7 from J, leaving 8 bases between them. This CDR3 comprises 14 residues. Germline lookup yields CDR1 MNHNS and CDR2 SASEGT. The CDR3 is CASSEEILNSPLHF. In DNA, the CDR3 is TGTGCCAGCAGTGAAGAGATTTTGAATTCACCCCTCCACTTT.

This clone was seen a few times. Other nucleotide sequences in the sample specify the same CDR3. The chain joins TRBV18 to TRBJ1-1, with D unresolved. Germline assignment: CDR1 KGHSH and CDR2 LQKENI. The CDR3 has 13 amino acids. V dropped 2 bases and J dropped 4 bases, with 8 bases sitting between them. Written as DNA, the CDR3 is TGTGCCAGCTCACCAAAGGAAGGCACTGAAGCTTTCTTT. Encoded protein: CASSPKEGTEAFF.

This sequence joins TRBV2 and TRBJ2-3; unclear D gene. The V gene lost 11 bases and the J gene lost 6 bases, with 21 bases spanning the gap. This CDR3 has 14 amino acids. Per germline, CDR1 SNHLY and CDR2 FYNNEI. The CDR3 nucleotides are TGTGCCGGGTTAGGACGGATTCCGCTCGATACGCAGTATTTT. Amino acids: CAGLGRIPLDTQYF.

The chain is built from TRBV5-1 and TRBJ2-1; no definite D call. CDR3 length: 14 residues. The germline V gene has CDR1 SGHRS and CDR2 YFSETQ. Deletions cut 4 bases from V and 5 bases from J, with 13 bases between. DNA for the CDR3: TGCGCCAGCAGCCCCGGGTACGACCACAATGAGCAGTTCTTC. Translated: CASSPGYDHNEQFF.

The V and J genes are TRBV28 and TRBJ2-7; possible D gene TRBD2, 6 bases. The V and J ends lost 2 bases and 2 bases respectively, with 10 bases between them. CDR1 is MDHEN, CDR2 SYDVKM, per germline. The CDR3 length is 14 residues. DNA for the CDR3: TGTGCCAGCAGTTTAGCGGGGCCTACCTACGAGCAGTACTTC. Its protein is CASSLAGPTYEQYF.

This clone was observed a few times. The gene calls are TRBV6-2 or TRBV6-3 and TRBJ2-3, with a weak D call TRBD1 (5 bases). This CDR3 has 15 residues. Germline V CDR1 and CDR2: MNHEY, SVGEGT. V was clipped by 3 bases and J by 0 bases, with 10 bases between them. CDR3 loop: CASSYGADSTDTQYF. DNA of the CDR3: TGTGCCAGCAGTTATGGGGCAGATAGCACAGATACGCAGTATTTT.

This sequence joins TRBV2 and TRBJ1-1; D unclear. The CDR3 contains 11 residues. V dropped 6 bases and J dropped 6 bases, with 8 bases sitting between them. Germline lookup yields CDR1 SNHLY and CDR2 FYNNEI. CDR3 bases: TGTGCCAGCAGCCTGCGCCCTGAAGCTTTCTTT. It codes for CASSLRPEAFF.

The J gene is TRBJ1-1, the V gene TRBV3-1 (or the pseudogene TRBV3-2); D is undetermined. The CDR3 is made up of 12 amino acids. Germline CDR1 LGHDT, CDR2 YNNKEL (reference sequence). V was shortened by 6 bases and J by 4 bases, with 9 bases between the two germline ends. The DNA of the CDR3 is TGTGCCAGCAGGGGTGGTTTCACTGAAGCTTTCTTT. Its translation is CASRGGFTEAFF.

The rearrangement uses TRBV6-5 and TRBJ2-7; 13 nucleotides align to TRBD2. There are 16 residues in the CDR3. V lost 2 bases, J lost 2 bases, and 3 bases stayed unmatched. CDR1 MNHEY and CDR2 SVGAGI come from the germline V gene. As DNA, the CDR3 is TGTGCCAGCAGTTACCAGGGACTAGCGGGGCCCTACGAGCAGTACTTC. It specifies CASSYQGLAGPYEQYF.

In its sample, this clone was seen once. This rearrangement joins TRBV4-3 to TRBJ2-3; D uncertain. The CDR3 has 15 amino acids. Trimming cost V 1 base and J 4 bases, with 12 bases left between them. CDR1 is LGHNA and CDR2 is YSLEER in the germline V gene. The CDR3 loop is CASSQVDDDSDTQYF. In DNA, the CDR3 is TGCGCCAGCAGCCAAGTGGACGATGATTCAGATACGCAGTATTTT.

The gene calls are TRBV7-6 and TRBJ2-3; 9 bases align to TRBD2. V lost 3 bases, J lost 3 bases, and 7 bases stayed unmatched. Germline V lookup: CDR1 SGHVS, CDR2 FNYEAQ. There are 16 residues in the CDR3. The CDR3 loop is CASSLLTAGGTDTQYF. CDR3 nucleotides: TGTGCCAGCAGCTTGTTGACAGCGGGGGGTACAGATACGCAGTATTTT.

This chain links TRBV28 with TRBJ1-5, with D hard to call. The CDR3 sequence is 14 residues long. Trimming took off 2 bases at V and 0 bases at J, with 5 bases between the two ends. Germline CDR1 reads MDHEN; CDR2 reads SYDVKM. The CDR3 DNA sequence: TGTGCCAGCAGTTTAAGTGGTAGCAATCAGCCCCAGCATTTT. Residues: CASSLSGSNQPQHF.